The source of this T cell receptor beta chain is a study of OX40 agonist ivuxolimab in advanced cancers. Concerning the study at large: Ivuxolimab, which targeted the costimulatory receptor OX40 (CD134), was an agonistic, fully human IgG2 monoclonal antibody. The dose-escalation cohort was 82.7% male with a mean age of approximately 59 years, ranging from roughly 23 to 79. Of the roughly 52 dose-escalation patients, hepatocellular carcinoma was present in some 19, melanoma in around 15, renal cell carcinoma in 9 and head and neck cancer in 9. Partial responses occurred in three dose-escalation patients: two with cutaneous melanoma and one with hepatocellular carcinoma. Intravenous ivuxolimab was administered to patients every 2 weeks at six dose levels: 0.01, 0.1, 0.3, 1.5, 3 and 10 mg/kg. Peripheral TCRbeta sequencing aimed to test whether ivuxolimab altered TCR sequence diversity and caused clonal T-cell expansion. Patients were allowed to have had prior anti-PD-1, anti-PD-L1 or anti-CTLA-4 therapy, and 40% of the dose-escalation patients had been treated with checkpoint inhibitors. The monotherapy dose-escalation portion (N ≈ 52 patients) of the phase I ivuxolimab trial is reported in the paper.

The trial excluded patients who had a history of autoimmune disease or who were on systemic immunosuppression. Peripheral blood for TCR sequencing was collected from all dose cohorts at baseline, on cycle 4 day 1, and on cycle 7 day 1. Samples were obtained from an open-label, multicenter, first-in-human phase I dose-escalation trial of ivuxolimab. Adults with locally advanced or metastatic melanoma, renal cell, hepatocellular, or head and neck squamous cell carcinoma were enrolled in the trial. Before TCR sequencing, CD4+ and CD8+ T cells were separately sorted from peripheral blood. This clone was observed a single time. Its cognate antigen has yet to be identified. No base-level quality is on record; no much larger clone is a single base apart. To sequence the TCRbeta CDR3 region, genomic DNA was isolated from the sorted cells. The immunoSEQ Assay was used to sequence the TCRbeta CDR3 regions. Here the immuneACCESS table is served through TCRdb, limited to in-frame sequences with V and J called. Missing clones are a known gap in these copies; in checked studies unresolved V genes cover under half, and the rest lacks a known reason. In all, the sample holds roughly 60,000 clones, and approximately 81% of those were seen once. The top ten clones comprise 1.9% of the sample.

Relative to germline, V is 4 bases shorter and J is 0 bases shorter, with 15 bases between their ends. From cysteine to phenylalanine, the CDR3 is 15 amino acids long. CDR3 DNA is the only sequence kept; it has 45 bases, read in frame from the first base. The germline V gene sets CDR1 to SQVTM and CDR2 to ANQGSEA. General findings and caveats noted by the study authors: On average, CD8+ T cells showed more expanded clones than CD4+ T cells after ivuxolimab. In the 0.1-3.0 mg/kg groups, partial responders were among the patients with the lowest normalized peripheral clonal expansion, particularly in CD8+ T cells. At doses of 0.1 to 3.0 mg/kg, clonal expansion of both CD4+ and CD8+ T cells in blood was seen between baseline and week 6. Antigen specificity was not determined for the clonally expanded peripheral T cells. Low levels of normalized T-cell clonal expansion were also seen in some patients who did not respond.

The rearranged chain carries TRBV29-1 and TRBJ1-1, with TRBD1 as a weak D call on 5 bases. The receptor's source is an adult with an advanced solid tumor such as melanoma, head and neck, liver or kidney cancer. The source material was CD4+ or CD8+ T cells sorted from blood, sampled in a trial of the OX40 agonist ivuxolimab. DNA sequence: TGCAGCGTTGCGGTGAGGGGCGTGATGAACACTGAAGCTTTCTTT. This gives the protein CSVAVRGVMNTEAFF.